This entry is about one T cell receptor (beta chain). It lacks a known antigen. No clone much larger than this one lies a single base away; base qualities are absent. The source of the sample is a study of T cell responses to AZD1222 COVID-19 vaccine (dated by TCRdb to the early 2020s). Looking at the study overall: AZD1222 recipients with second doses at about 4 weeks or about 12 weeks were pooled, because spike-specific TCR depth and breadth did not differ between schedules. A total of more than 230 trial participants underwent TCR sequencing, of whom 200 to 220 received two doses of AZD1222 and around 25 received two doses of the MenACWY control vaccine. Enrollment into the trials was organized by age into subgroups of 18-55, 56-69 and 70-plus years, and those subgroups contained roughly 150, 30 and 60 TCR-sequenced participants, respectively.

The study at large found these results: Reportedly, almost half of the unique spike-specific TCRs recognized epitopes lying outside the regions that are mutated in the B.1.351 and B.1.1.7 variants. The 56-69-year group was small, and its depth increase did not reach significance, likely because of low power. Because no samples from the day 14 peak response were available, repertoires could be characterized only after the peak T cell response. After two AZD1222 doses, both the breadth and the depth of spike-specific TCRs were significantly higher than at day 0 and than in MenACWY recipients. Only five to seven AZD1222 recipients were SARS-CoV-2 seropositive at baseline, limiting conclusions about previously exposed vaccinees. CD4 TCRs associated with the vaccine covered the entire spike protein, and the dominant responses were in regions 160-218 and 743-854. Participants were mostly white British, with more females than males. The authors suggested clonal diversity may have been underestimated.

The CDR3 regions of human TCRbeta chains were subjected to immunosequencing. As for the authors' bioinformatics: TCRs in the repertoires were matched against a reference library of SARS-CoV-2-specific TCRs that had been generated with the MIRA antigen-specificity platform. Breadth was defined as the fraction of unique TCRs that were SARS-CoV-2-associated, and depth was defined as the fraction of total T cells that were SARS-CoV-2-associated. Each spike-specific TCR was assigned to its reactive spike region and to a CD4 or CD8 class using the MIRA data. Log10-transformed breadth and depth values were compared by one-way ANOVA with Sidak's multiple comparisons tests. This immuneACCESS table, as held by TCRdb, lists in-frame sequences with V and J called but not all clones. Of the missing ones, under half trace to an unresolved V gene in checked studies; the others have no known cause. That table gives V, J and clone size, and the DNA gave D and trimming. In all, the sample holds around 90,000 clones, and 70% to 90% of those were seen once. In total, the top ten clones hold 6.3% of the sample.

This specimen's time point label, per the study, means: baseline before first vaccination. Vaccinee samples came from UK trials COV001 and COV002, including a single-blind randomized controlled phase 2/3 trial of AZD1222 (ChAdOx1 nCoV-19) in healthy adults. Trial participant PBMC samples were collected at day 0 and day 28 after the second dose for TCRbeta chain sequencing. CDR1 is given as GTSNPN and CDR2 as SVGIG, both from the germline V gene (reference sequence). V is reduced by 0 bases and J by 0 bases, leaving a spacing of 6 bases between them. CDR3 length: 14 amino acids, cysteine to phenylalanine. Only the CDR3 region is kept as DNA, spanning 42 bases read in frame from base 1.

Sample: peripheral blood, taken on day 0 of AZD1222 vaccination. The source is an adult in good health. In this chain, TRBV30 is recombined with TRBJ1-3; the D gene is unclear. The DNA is TGTGCCTGGAGTGTGTCGGTCTCTGGAAACACCATATATTTT. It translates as CAWSVSVSGNTIYF.